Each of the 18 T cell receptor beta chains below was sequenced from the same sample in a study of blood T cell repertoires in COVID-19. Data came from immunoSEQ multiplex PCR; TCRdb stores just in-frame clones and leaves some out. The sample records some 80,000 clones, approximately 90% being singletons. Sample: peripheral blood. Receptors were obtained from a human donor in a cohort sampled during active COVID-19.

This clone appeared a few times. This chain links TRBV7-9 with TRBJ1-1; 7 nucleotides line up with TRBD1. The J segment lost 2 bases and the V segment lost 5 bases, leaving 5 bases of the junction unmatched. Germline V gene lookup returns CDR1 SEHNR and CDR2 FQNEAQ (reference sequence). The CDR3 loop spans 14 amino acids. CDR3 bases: TGTGCCAGCAGCCCCCGACAGGGCAACACTGAAGCTTTCTTT. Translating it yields CASSPRQGNTEAFF.

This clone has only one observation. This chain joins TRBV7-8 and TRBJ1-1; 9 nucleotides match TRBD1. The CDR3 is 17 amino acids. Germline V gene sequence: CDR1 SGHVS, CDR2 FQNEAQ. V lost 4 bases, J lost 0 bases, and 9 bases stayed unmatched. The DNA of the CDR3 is TGTGCCAGCAGCTCCCGCGGACAGGGGCGGATGAACACTGAAGCTTTCTTT. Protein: CASSSRGQGRMNTEAFF.

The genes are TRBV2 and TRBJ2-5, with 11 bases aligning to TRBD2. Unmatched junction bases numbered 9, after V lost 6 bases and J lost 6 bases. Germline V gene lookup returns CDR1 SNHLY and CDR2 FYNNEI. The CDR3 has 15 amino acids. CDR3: CASRVAGGPVQTQYF. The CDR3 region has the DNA TGTGCCAGCAGGGTAGCGGGGGGGCCAGTTCAGACCCAGTACTTC. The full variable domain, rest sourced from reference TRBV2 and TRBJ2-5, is EPEVTQTPSHQVTQMGQEVILRCVPISNHLYFYWYRQILGQKVEFLVSFYNNEISEKSEIFDDQFSVERPDGSNFTLKIRSTKLEDSAMYFCASRVAGGPVQTQYFGPGTRLLVL.

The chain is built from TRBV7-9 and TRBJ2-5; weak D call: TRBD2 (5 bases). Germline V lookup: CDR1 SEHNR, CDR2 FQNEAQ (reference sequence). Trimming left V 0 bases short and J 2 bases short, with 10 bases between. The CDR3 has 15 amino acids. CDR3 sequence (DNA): TGTGCCAGCAGCTTAGCGACGGGAAAACAAGAGACCCAGTACTTC. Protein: CASSLATGKQETQYF.

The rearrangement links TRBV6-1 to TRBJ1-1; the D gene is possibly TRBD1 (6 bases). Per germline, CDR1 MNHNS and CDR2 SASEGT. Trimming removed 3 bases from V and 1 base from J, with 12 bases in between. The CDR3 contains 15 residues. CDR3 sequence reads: CASSEPGHSNTEAFF. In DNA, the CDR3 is TGTGCCAGCAGTGAGCCGGGACATTCGAACACTGAAGCTTTCTTT.

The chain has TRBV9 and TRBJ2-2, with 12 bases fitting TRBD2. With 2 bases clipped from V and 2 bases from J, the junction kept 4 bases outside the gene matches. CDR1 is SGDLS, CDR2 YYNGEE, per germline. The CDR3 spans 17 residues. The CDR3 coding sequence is TGTGCCAGCAGCGTCCTGACTAGCGGGAGAAACACCGGGGAGCTGTTTTTT. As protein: CASSVLTSGRNTGELFF.

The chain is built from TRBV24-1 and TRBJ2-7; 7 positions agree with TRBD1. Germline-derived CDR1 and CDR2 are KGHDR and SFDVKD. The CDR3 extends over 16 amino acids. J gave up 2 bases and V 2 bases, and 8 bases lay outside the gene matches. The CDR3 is CATSDSTRGQTYEQYF. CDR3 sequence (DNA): TGTGCCACCAGTGATTCCACCCGGGGACAGACCTACGAGCAGTACTTC.

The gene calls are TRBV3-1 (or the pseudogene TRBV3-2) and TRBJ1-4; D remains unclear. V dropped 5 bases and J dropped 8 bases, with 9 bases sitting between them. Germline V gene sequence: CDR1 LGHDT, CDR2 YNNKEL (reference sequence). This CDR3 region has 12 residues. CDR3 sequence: CASSNLLEKLFF. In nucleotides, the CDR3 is TGTGCCAGCAGCAACTTGCTCGAAAAACTGTTTTTT.

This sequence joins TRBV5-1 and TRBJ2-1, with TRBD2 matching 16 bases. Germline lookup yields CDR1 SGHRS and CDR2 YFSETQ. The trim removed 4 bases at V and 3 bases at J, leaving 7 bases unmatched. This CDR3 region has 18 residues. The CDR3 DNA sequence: TGCGCCAGCAGCATTGGGACTAGCGGGGGGGCCCTCTACAATGAGCAGTTCTTC. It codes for CASSIGTSGGALYNEQFF.

In DNA, the CDR3 is TGTGCCAGCAGCCGAACCCAGGGGTACGAGCAGTTCTTC. Translating gives CASSRTQGYEQFF. The V call is TRBV3-1 (or the pseudogene TRBV3-2), the J call TRBJ2-1, with D possibly being TRBD1 (6 bases). V was pared by 4 bases and J by 10 bases, with 14 bases between. There are 13 residues in the CDR3. CDR1 and CDR2 from the germline V gene are LGHDT and YNNKEL (reference sequence).

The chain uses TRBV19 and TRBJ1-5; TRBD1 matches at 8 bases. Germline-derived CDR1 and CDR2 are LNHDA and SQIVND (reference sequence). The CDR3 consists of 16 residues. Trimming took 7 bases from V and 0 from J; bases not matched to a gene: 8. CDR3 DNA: TGTGCCAGTAAACCGGACAGGGACTATAGCAATCAGCCCCAGCATTTT. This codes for CASKPDRDYSNQPQHF. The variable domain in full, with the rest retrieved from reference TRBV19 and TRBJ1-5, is DGGITQSPKYLFRKEGQNVTLSCEQNLNHDAMYWYRQDPGQGLRLIYYSQIVNDFQKGDIAEGYSVSREKKESFPLTVTSAQKNPTAFYLCASKPDRDYSNQPQHFGDGTRLSIL.

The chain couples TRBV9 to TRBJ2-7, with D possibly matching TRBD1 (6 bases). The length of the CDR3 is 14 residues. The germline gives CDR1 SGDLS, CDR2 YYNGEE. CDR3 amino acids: CASSRDIISYEQYF. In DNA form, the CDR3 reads TGTGCGAGCTCCCGGGACATTATATCCTACGAGCAGTACTTC. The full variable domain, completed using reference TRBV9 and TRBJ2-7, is DSGVTQTPKHLITATGQRVTLRCSPRSGDLSVYWYQQSLDQGLQFLIQYYNGEERAKGNILERFSAQQFPDLHSELNLSSLELGDSALYFCASSRDIISYEQYFGPGTRLTVT.

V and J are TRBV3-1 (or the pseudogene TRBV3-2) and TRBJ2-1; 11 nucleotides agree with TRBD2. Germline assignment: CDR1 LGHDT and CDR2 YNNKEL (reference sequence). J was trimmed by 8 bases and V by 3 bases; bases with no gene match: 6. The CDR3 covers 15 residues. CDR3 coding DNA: TGTGCCAGCAGCCATTCTAGCGGGAGGCGGGATGAGCAGTTCTTC. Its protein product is CASSHSSGRRDEQFF.

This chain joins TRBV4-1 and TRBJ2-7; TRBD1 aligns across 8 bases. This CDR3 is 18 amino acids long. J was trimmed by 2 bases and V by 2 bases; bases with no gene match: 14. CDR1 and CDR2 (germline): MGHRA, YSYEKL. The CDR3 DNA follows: TGCGCCAGCAGCCAATTCGACAGCGGACAGGGATTACCCTACGAGCAGTACTTC. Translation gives CASSQFDSGQGLPYEQYF.

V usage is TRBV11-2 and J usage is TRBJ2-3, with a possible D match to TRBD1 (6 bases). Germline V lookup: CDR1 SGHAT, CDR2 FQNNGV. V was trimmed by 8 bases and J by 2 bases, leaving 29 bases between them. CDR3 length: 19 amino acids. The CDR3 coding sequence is TGTGCCAGCCGGTGGGGCAGGGGACAACTCCGGGGCGTCACAGATACGCAGTATTTT. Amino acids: CASRWGRGQLRGVTDTQYF.

Here the CDR3 reads CASSSGGLGGEQYF. CDR3 nucleotide sequence: TGTGCCAGCAGCTCAGGGGGACTAGGAGGCGAGCAGTACTTC. V is TRBV6-5 and J is TRBJ2-7; a possible D gene is TRBD2 (8 bases). Trimming left V 6 bases short and J 6 bases short, with 18 bases between. This CDR3 is 14 amino acids long. Germline lookup yields CDR1 MNHEY and CDR2 SVGAGI.

The CDR3, as DNA: TGTGCCAGTAGTATAGTCCCTCCGGGACTAGTTTTCTACAATGAGCAGTTCTTC. It is translated as CASSIVPPGLVFYNEQFF. The rearrangement joins TRBV19 to TRBJ2-1; 8 bases fit TRBD2. CDR1 LNHDA and CDR2 SQIVND come from the germline V gene (reference sequence). This CDR3 contains 18 residues. The J segment lost 3 bases and the V segment lost 1 base, leaving 11 bases of the junction unmatched.

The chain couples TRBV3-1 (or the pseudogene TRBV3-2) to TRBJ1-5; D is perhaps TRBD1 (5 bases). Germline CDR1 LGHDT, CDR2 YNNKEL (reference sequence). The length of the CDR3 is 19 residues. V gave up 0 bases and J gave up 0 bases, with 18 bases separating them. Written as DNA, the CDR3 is TGTGCCAGCAGCCAAGAGGGGCTCCCACGCCCTTATAGCAATCAGCCCCAGCATTTT. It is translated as CASSQEGLPRPYSNQPQHF.